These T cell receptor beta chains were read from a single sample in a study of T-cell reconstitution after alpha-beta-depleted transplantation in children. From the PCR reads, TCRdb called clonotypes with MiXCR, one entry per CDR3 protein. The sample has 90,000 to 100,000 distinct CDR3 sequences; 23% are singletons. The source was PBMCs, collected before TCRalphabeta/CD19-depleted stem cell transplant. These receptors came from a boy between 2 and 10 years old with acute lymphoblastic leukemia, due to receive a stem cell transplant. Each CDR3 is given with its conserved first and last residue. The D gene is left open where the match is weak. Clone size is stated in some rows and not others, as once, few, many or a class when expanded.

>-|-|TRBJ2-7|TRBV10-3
TGTGCCATCAGTGACCCGCCCGGGGGCGGGAGCATCGACGAGCAGTACTTC
CAISDPPGGGSIDEQYF
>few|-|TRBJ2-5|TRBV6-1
TGTGCCAGCAGGAAGAACCGCCAAGAGACCCAGTACTTC
CASRKNRQETQYF
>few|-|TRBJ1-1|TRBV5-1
TGCGCCAGCGGTAGAGGGGGGACTGAAGCTTTCTTT
CASGRGGTEAFF
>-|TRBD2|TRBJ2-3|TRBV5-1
TGCGCCAGCAGCTTTTTGACGCCGACTAGCGGATTAGCAGATACGCAGTATTTT
CASSFLTPTSGLADTQYF
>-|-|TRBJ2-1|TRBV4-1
TGCGCCAGCAGCCAAGAGGTCAGCGGGTCCTACAATGAGCAGTTCTTC
CASSQEVSGSYNEQFF
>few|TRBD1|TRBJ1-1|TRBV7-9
TGTGCCAGCAGCAAGGGACAGGGGCTCACTGAAGCTTTCTTT
CASSKGQGLTEAFF
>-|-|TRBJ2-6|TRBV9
TGTGCCAGCAGCGTCCCCAGGGAACCCTCTGGGGCCAACGTCCTGACTTTC
CASSVPREPSGANVLTF
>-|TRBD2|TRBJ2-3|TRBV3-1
TGTGCCAGCAGCCAAGACCTCCCTAGCGGAGGTGATACGCAGTATTTT
CASSQDLPSGGDTQYF
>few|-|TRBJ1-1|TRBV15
TGTGCCACCAGCAGAGACAGGGCGAACACTGAAGCTTTCTTT
CATSRDRANTEAFF
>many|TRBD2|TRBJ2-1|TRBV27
TGTGCCAGCAGTTTGCCAGGCACTAGCGGGAGGGGCTCCTACAATGAGCAGTTCTTC
CASSLPGTSGRGSYNEQFF
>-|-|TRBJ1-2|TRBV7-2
TGTGCCAGCAGCCGAATCGGAGGCTACACCTTC
CASSRIGGYTF
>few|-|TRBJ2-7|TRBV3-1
TGTGCCAGCAGCAGTAGCGGAGGGAATCACGAGCAGTACTTC
CASSSSGGNHEQYF
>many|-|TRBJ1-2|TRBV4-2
TGTGCCAGCAGCCAAGAAAGAGACGGGTTCGGTGGCTACACCTTC
CASSQERDGFGGYTF
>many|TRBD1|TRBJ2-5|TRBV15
TGTGCCACCAGCAGAGGCTCGACAGGGTCAGAGACCCAGTACTTC
CATSRGSTGSETQYF
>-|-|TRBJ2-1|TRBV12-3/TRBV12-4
TGTGCCAGCAGGGGAACAGGGCCCCATGAGCAGTTCTTC
CASRGTGPHEQFF
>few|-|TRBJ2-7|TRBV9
TGTGCCAGCAGCGTTAGCGGAGAAGGTCTCGAGCAGTACTTC
CASSVSGEGLEQYF
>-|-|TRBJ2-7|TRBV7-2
TGTGCCAGCAGCCCTAAGTACGAGCAGTACTTC
CASSPKYEQYF
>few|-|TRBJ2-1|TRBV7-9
TGTGCCAGCAGCTTAGAAGGAGCGGAGGGGCCCTATGAGCAGTTCTTC
CASSLEGAEGPYEQFF
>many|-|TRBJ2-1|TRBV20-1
TGCAGTGCTAGAGTACATTTGACTTATAGCTCCTACAATGAGCAGTTCTTC
CSARVHLTYSSYNEQFF
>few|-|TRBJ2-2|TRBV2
TGTGCCAGCAGCAAACCCGTAACAGGGTCCGCGAACACCGGGGAGCTGTTTTTT
CASSKPVTGSANTGELFF
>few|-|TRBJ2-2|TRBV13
TGTGCCAGCAGCTTATGGGGCCCCGGGGAGCTGTTTTTT
CASSLWGPGELFF
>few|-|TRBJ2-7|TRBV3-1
TGTGCCAGCAAACAGGGGACTTCCTACGAGCAGTACTTC
CASKQGTSYEQYF
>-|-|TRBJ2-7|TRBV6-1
TGTGCCAGCAGTGAAGAGGATAGAATTCTAGGTGACGAGCAGTACTTC
CASSEEDRILGDEQYF
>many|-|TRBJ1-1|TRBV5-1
TGCGCCAGCAGCTTGGTTAGCCCAGAGGGTACTGAAGCTTTCTTT
CASSLVSPEGTEAFF
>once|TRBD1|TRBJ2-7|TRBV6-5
TGTGCCAGCAGTTCCCTTTGGACAGGGGGCGGCGAGCAGTACTTC
CASSSLWTGGGEQYF
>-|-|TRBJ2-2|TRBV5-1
TGCGCCAGCAGCCTAAGTGGGGCAACCGGGGAGCTGTTTTTT
CASSLSGATGELFF
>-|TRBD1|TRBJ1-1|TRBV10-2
TGCGCCAGCAGGATTGACAGGGGGACTGAAGCTTTCTTT
CASRIDRGTEAFF
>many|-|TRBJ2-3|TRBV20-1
TGCAGTGGAAGTAGCGTAGGAGATACGCAGTATTTT
CSGSSVGDTQYF
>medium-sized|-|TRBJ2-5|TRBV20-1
TGCAGTGCTAGAGACAGGACCTTCGGGGCCAACCAAGAGACCCAGTACTTC
CSARDRTFGANQETQYF
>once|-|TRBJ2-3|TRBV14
TGTGCCAGCAGCCCCCTCGAGGGACTTCGCACAGATACGCAGTATTTT
CASSPLEGLRTDTQYF
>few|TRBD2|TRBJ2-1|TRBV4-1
TGCGCCAGCAGCCAAGATACTAGCGGGAGTGACAATGAGCAGTTCTTC
CASSQDTSGSDNEQFF
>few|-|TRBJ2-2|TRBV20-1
TGCAGTGCTGAGATAGCATCCGGGGAGCTGTTTTTT
CSAEIASGELFF
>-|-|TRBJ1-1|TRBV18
TGTGCCAGCTCACCGACTGTTAAAAGTGGGACTTTGAACACTGAAGCTTTCTTT
CASSPTVKSGTLNTEAFF
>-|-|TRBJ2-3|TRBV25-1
TGTGCCAGCAGTGACAAACGGAGTCTCGGAGATACGCAGTATTTT
CASSDKRSLGDTQYF
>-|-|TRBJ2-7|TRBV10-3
TGTGCCATCAGTGAGTCGTTGACAGCCGAGCAGTACTTC
CAISESLTAEQYF
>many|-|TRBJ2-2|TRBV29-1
TGCAGCGTTGAATTGCGGAGGAACACCGGGGAGCTGTTTTTT
CSVELRRNTGELFF
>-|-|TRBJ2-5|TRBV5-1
TGCGCCAGCAGCTTGGTCGACAGCCAAGAGACCCAGTACTTC
CASSLVDSQETQYF
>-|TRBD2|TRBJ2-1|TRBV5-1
TGCGCCAGCAGCTTGTGGCGGGAGGGCCGGGAGCAGTTCTTC
CASSLWREGREQFF
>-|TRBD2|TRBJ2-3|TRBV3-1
TGTGCCAGCAGCCACGGGGGGAGCACAGATACGCAGTATTTT
CASSHGGSTDTQYF
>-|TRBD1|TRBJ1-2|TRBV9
TGTGCCAGCAGCGTAGTGACAGGGACCTATTACACCTTC
CASSVVTGTYYTF
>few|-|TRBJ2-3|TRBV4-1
TGCGCCAGCAGCCTCGGGGCTGCGGGGTTCACAGATACGCAGTATTTT
CASSLGAAGFTDTQYF
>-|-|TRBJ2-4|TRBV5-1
TGCGCCAGCAGCTTGGGCGGAGGTTCGACGATAGCCAAAAACATTCAGTACTTC
CASSLGGGSTIAKNIQYF
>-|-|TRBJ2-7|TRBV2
TGTGCCAGCAGGCGGCCCCGGGACAATCCCTACGAGCAGTACTTC
CASRRPRDNPYEQYF
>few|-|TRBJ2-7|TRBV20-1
TGCAGTGCTAGGCCACCATCCCGGGACTACGAGCAGTACTTC
CSARPPSRDYEQYF
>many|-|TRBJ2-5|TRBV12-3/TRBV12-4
TGTGCCAGCAGTTTCCGGGACACGGAGACCCAGTACTTC
CASSFRDTETQYF
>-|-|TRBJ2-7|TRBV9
TGTGCCAGCAGCGTGGGTCGCAAAGAGGACGAGCAGTACTTC
CASSVGRKEDEQYF
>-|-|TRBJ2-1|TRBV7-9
TGTGCCAGCAGCCATAGCGGAGGGAAGTACAATGAGCAGTTCTTC
CASSHSGGKYNEQFF
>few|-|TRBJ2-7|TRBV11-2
TGTGCCAGCAGCGCGTGGGCGGAGGGGCACCACGAGCAGTACTTC
CASSAWAEGHHEQYF
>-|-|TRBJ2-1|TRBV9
TGTGCCAGCAGCGCCGACTACAATGAGCAGTTCTTC
CASSADYNEQFF
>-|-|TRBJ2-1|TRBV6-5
TGTGCCAGCAGTTACCGGGACAAACACAATGAGCAGTTCTTC
CASSYRDKHNEQFF
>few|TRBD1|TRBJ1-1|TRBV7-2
TGTGCCAGCAGCACCGATGGACAGGCAGAGGCTGAAGCTTTCTTT
CASSTDGQAEAEAFF
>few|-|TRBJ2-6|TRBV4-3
TGCGCCAGCAGCCAAGACAGGGGTGGGGCCAACGTCCTGACTTTC
CASSQDRGGANVLTF
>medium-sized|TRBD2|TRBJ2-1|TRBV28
TGTGCCAGCAGATCTAGCGGGAGGGCCTACAATGAGCAGTTCTTC
CASRSSGRAYNEQFF